This TCR beta chain originates from a study of shared clonotypes between healthy human individuals. With regard to this clone: Its cognate antigen is unknown.

General study points: Clonotype sharing among donors, it was expected, would be affected by sequencing depth. All-four-donor shared clonotypes had higher generation probabilities than non-shared clonotypes did.

Profiling relied on immunoSEQ multiplex PCR, and the TCRdb table lists in-frame clones only, not all of them. The sample lists more than 2,000,000 clones; 85% to 95% were seen once. Trimming pared 3 bases from V and 0 bases from J, leaving 8 bases between. This CDR3 comprises 15 residues. CDR1 SEHNR and CDR2 FQNEAQ come from the germline V gene (reference sequence). This chain joins TRBV7-9 and TRBJ1-4; D is undetermined. The receptor's source is a man aged 18 to 30 in good health. Some clones in this sample may be carry-over from other donors' samples. The sequenced material came from naive CD4+ T cells from PBMCs. Noted subset: CD45RA+ positively selected. CDR3 nucleotide sequence: TGTGCCAGCAGCTTTTTGAGAGCAACTAATGAAAAACTGTTTTTT. It codes for CASSFLRATNEKLFF. The whole variable domain, remainder taken from reference TRBV7-9 and TRBJ1-4, is DTGVSQNPRHKITKRGQNVTFRCDPISEHNRLYWYRQTLGQGPEFLTYFQNEAQLEKSRLLSDRFSAERPKGSFSTLEIQRTEQGDSAMYLCASSFLRATNEKLFFGSGTQLSVL.